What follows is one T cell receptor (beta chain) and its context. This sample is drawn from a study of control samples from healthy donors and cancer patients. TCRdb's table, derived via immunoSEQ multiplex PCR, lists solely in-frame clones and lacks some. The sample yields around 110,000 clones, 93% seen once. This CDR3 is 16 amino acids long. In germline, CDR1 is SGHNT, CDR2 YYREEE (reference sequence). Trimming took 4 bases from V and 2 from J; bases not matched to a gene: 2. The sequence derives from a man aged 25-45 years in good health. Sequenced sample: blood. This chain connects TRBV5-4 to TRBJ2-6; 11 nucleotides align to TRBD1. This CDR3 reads CASSGQGAPGANVLTF. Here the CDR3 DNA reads TGTGCCAGCAGCGGACAGGGGGCCCCTGGGGCCAACGTCCTGACTTTC.